This T cell receptor (beta chain) was retrieved from a study of shared clonotypes between healthy human individuals (dated by TCRdb to the early 2020s). The study in broad terms: A couple of women and a few men aged 18 to 49 years were included in the cohort. Per donor, three plates each were used for CD4 naive and CD4 memory, two for CD8 naive, and one for CD8 memory. Blood TCR repertoires of several healthy adults were deeply sequenced to estimate repertoire size and the extent of clonotype sharing between individuals. Libraries were prepared and TCR repertoires were sequenced by different laboratories using diverse techniques, in order to increase sequencing depth and limit assay-specific biases. Leukapheresis yielded between about 0.9 and 10 billion PBMCs per donor.

Study-wide conclusions, independent of this receptor: Naive subsets generally had larger estimated clonotype richness than memory subsets. Sampling was limited to blood, and TCR repertoires in tissue likely differ from TCR repertoires in blood. Based on pairwise subsampling, the degree of clonotype sharing among donors was expected to be affected by sequencing depth. Incomplete sequencing was indicated by rarefaction of sorted-subset datasets, despite the large sequencing depth. When a handful of donors were compared, the shared fraction of clonotypes was about 5.5% for naive CD4, 3% to 4% for naive CD8, more than 2% for memory CD4, and 0.4% for memory CD8. Higher generation probabilities were observed for clonotypes shared by all four sorted-subset donors than for non-shared clonotypes. Because the study included only a small number of donors, the genetic and exposure-history diversity represented was limited.

Using the deep immunoSEQ assay, multiplex PCR amplified TCR CDR3 regions from genomic DNA. For each cell subset, the extracted genomic DNA was distributed evenly across all wells of several immunoSEQ 96-well plates, and each plate served as one replicate. For sorted subsets, roughly 200 ng of genomic DNA, equivalent to 25,000 to 30,000 T cell genomes, went into each replicate PCR. The purified libraries were quantified using a Qubit 3.0 fluorometer, sized with a Bioanalyzer 2100, and then quantified again using the KAPA Library Quantification kit. Every immunoSEQ 96-well plate was sequenced on a separate single-read 150-cycle Illumina NextSeq 550 flow cell. Per the source publication's procedure: Because only junctional sequences without quality scores were contained in the immunoSEQ output, filtering matching that applied to full-length reads could not be performed. Sequences were annotated with PyIR, a Python wrapper for IgBLAST v1.9, and V/J genes and CDR3 were assigned using IMGT germline references. Reads were filtered out if the reads had weak V/J assignments (E-value above 1e-6), no CDR3, stop codons, out-of-frame junctions, or ambiguous translated residues. A V3J clonotype was defined by an identical inferred V gene, J gene, and CDR3 amino acid sequence. To compute the percentage overlap between repertoires, the number of shared unique clonotypes was divided by the size of the smaller repertoire. RTK rarefaction, the Chao1 estimator, and Recon v2.1 estimates of unobserved clonotypes were used to assess repertoire richness. For all TCRbeta clonotypes obtained by the gDNA method from a few donors, generation probabilities were computed with OLGA. TCRdb provides this immuneACCESS table in a form limited to in-frame rearrangements. Some clones are lacking; in checked studies, under half of them reflect an unresolved V gene, and why the rest are absent is not known. That table furnishes V, J and clone size, whereas the DNA furnished D and trimming. The sample table lists roughly 2.1 million clones, 85% to 95% of them with a count of one. The ten largest clonotypes hold over 1.5% of the sample.

A remark on this clone: Its antigen has not been determined. Base quality data are lacking; no much larger clone is found one base away.

CD8 naive samples consisted of CD45RO-negative cells that were positively selected for CCR7, yielding a CD45RA+CCR7+ population without TemRA cells. The donors were healthy, HIV-negative adults who had no recently reported acute infections or vaccinations. All donors were Caucasian adults living in Nashville, Tennessee, USA. Blood was collected by leukapheresis, and PBMCs were isolated by Ficoll-Histopaque density gradient centrifugation and then cryopreserved in liquid nitrogen vapor phase. Analytical flow cytometry was used to check the purity and quantity of each magnetically sorted T cell population. Each sorted fraction had its genomic DNA isolated and then quantified by UV absorbance on a Nanodrop 2000c. V is cut back by 4 bases and J by 3 bases, with 4 bases in the junction unmatched. Taken from cysteine to phenylalanine, the CDR3 has 14 residues. CDR3 DNA is the only sequence kept; it has 42 bases, read in frame from the first base. The germline V gene sets CDR1 to MGHRA and CDR2 to YSYEKL.

The receptor's source is a man between 18 and 35 years old in good health. Some clones in this sample may be carry-over from other donors' samples. Recombination joined TRBV4-1 with TRBJ2-7; 9 central nucleotides agree with TRBD2. The sequenced sample was naive CD8+ T cells from PBMCs. Interpreted using the paper, the cell subset or site label stands for: CD45RA+CCR7+. The nucleotides read TGCGCCAGCAGCCCGGGACTAGCTAACTACGAGCAGTACTTC. Its protein reads: CASSPGLANYEQYF.